This T cell receptor beta chain emerged from a study of neoadjuvant anti-PD-1 for oral cavity cancer. Patients had HPV-negative, locally advanced oral cavity squamous cell carcinoma. No culture or expansion preceded analysis of these blood cells. Study-level findings and limits: PBMC Gini-index clonality exceeded responders' in non-responders post-nivolumab.

This clone appeared a few times. The antigen is undetermined. V shed 6 bases and J shed 7 bases, with 10 bases lying between them. This CDR3 has 13 amino acids. The V gene's germline CDR1 is MNHNY and CDR2 SVGAGI (reference sequence). Libraries were prepared by immunoSEQ multiplex PCR; TCRdb keeps only in-frame clonotypes and omits some of them. Here the sample spans fewer than 7,000 clones, roughly 70% being singletons. V usage is TRBV6-6 and J usage is TRBJ1-6; perhaps TRBD1 as D (5 bases). The source material was PBMCs, sampled before nivolumab (anti-PD-1) treatment. This sequence was found in a person aged 40-85 years with oral cavity squamous cell carcinoma. CDR3: CASRGDRNSPLHF. DNA for the CDR3: TGTGCCAGCAGAGGGGACCGGAATTCACCCCTCCACTTT.